These 15 T cell receptor beta chains share one sample of origin, sequenced in a study of T cell responses to AZD1222 COVID-19 vaccine. Produced via immunoSEQ multiplex PCR; TCRdb's table is partial and in-frame only. This sample has 140,000 or so clones; around 84% occur once, and the top ten carry over 4.5%. Sequencing used peripheral blood, obtained 28 days after the second AZD1222 dose. The receptors were sampled from an adult who received the AZD1222 COVID-19 vaccine.

The J gene is TRBJ2-1, the V gene TRBV11-3; D perhaps matches TRBD2 (5 bases). Germline loops: CDR1 SGHNT, CDR2 YENEEA. Trimming took 5 bases from V and 2 from J, leaving 19 bases between them. CDR3 length: 17 amino acids. The CDR3 DNA sequence: TGTGCCAGCAGCCCATATGGGATGGGCGGGCCCTACAATGAGCAGTTCTTC. The encoded protein is CASSPYGMGGPYNEQFF.

The chain links TRBV6-2 or TRBV6-3 to TRBJ2-5; D not resolved. The ends were cut back, 3 bases at V and 2 bases at J, with 4 bases in the middle. The CDR3 extends over 12 amino acids. Looked up from germline, CDR1 is MNHEY and CDR2 is SVGEGT. The CDR3 spells CASSYVQETQYF. Here the CDR3 DNA reads TGTGCCAGCAGTTATGTGCAAGAGACCCAGTACTTC.

The genes are TRBV6-2 or TRBV6-3 and TRBJ2-7; D ambiguous. The V gene lost 2 bases and the J gene lost 2 bases, with 1 base spanning the gap. Per germline, CDR1 MNHEY and CDR2 SVGEGT. This CDR3 contains 11 residues. The CDR3 nucleotides read TGTGCCAGCAGTTACACCTACGAGCAGTACTTC. It is translated as CASSYTYEQYF.

The chain combines TRBV20-1 with TRBJ2-3, with D perhaps TRBD2 (5 bases). Germline values: CDR1 DFQATT, CDR2 SNEGSKA (reference sequence). V lost 3 bases to trimming and J lost 5 bases, with 15 bases between them. CDR3 length: 14 amino acids. CDR3: CSASRGRVGDTQYF. In DNA form, the CDR3 reads TGCAGTGCTAGTCGTGGGAGAGTGGGAGATACGCAGTATTTT.

The chain couples TRBV27 to TRBJ2-7; the match to TRBD1 covers 9 bases. J was trimmed by 3 bases and V by 3 bases; bases with no gene match: 3. Germline CDR1 reads MNHEY; CDR2 reads SMNVEV (reference sequence). The CDR3 runs 14 residues. CDR3 region: CASSLGTGFYEQYF. The CDR3 coding sequence is TGTGCCAGCAGTTTGGGGACAGGGTTCTACGAGCAGTACTTC.

This clone has a single count. The genes are TRBV4-2 and TRBJ1-2; 9 bases agree with TRBD1. The CDR3 loop spans 15 amino acids. J lost 6 bases, V lost 0 bases, and 5 bases had no gene match. Germline V gene lookup returns CDR1 LGHNA and CDR2 YNFKEQ. This CDR3 is CASSQDLGQGDGYTF. CDR3 nucleotides: TGTGCCAGCAGCCAAGATTTGGGACAGGGCGATGGCTACACCTTC.

V gene TRBV2 combines with J gene TRBJ1-5, with D maybe TRBD1 (6 bases). Looked up from germline, CDR1 is SNHLY and CDR2 is FYNNEI. Trimming cost V 6 bases and J 6 bases, with 12 bases left between them. The length of the CDR3 is 13 residues. The CDR3 protein is CASRRSGAQPQHF. CDR3 coding DNA: TGTGCCAGCAGGAGGTCAGGGGCTCAGCCCCAGCATTTT.

This chain uses TRBV3-1 (or the pseudogene TRBV3-2) with TRBJ2-7; 8 positions agree with TRBD1. The CDR3 loop spans 16 amino acids. The V segment lost 4 bases and the J segment 0 bases; nucleotides outside the gene matches: 8. The germline V gene encodes CDR1 LGHDT and CDR2 YNNKEL (reference sequence). The CDR3 is CASSLRQGLSSYEQYF. CDR3 coding DNA: TGTGCCAGCAGCCTTCGACAGGGGCTAAGCTCCTACGAGCAGTACTTC.

This clone was seen only a few times. Within the sample, other DNA sequences also encode this same CDR3. The chain employs TRBV5-1 and TRBJ1-1, with TRBD1 as a possible D gene (6 bases). V was clipped by 2 bases and J by 0 bases, with 8 bases between them. The length of the CDR3 is 14 residues. Germline V gene sequence: CDR1 SGHRS, CDR2 YFSETQ. The CDR3 DNA follows: TGCGCCAGCAGCTTACAGGGTATGAACACTGAAGCTTTCTTT. It specifies CASSLQGMNTEAFF. Drawing the rest from reference TRBV5-1 and TRBJ1-1, the complete variable domain is KAGVTQTPRYLIKTRGQQVTLSCSPISGHRSVSWYQQTPGQGLQFLFEYFSETQRNKGNFPGRFSGRQFSNSRSEMNVSTLELGDSALYLCASSLQGMNTEAFFGQGTRLTVV.

The V call is TRBV5-6, the J call TRBJ1-2; D remains ambiguous. The germline V and J ends were trimmed by 0 bases and 8 bases, with 17 bases remaining between them. Per germline, CDR1 SGHDT and CDR2 YYEEEE. This CDR3 region has 15 residues. The CDR3 sequence: CASSLGLGEFLGYTF. The DNA for the CDR3 is TGTGCCAGCAGCTTGGGTTTAGGCGAATTTTTAGGCTACACCTTC.

This chain links TRBV14 with TRBJ2-2; 8 bases are shared with TRBD1. The germline gives CDR1 SGHDN, CDR2 FVKESK. The CDR3 extends over 16 amino acids. With 0 bases clipped from V and 4 bases from J, the junction kept 4 bases outside the gene matches. Here the CDR3 DNA reads TGTGCCAGCAGCCAAGAGGACAGGGCGTCCACCGGGGAGCTGTTTTTT. It specifies CASSQEDRASTGELFF. Based on the CDR3 plus reference TRBV14 and TRBJ2-2, the full variable domain is EAGVTQFPSHSVIEKGQTVTLRCDPISGHDNLYWYRRVMGKEIKFLLHFVKESKQDESGMPNNRFLAERTGGTYSTLKVQPAELEDSGVYFCASSQEDRASTGELFFGEGSRLTVL.

V usage is TRBV19 and J usage is TRBJ2-5, with TRBD2 identical over 13 bases. Germline CDR1 is LNHDA and CDR2 is SQIVND (reference sequence). The CDR3 is 17 residues long. Unmatched junction bases numbered 7, after V lost 1 base and J lost 5 bases. The CDR3 protein is CASSIGTSGSGWETQYF. For the CDR3, the DNA is TGTGCCAGTAGTATAGGGACTAGCGGGAGCGGCTGGGAGACCCAGTACTTC.

This clone was picked up a small number of times. The gene calls are TRBV7-2 and TRBJ1-1; TRBD1 matches at 9 bases. The junction had 2 bases not matched to a gene; V was cut back by 1 base and J by 2 bases. CDR1 is SGHTA and CDR2 is FQGNSA in the germline V gene. The CDR3 is 15 amino acids. The CDR3 bases are TGTGCCAGCAGCTTAGGGGACAGGGCTAACACTGAAGCTTTCTTT. This translates into CASSLGDRANTEAFF.

The chain combines TRBV15 with TRBJ2-1; 10 nucleotides match TRBD2. Germline lookup yields CDR1 LNHNV and CDR2 YYDKDF (reference sequence). V lost 8 bases to trimming and J lost 5 bases; unmatched junction nucleotides: 6. CDR3 size: 14 residues. This chain's CDR3 is CATSKREGDNEQFF. The CDR3, as DNA: TGTGCCACCTCTAAGCGGGAGGGGGACAATGAGCAGTTCTTC.

V usage is TRBV6-5 and J usage is TRBJ1-5; weak D call: TRBD1 (5 bases). This CDR3 region has 14 residues. CDR1 MNHEY and CDR2 SVGAGI come from the germline V gene. As DNA, the CDR3 is TGTGCAACAGCCGGCGGGACCTGGGATCAGCCCCAGCATTTT. Residues: CATAGGTWDQPQHF.